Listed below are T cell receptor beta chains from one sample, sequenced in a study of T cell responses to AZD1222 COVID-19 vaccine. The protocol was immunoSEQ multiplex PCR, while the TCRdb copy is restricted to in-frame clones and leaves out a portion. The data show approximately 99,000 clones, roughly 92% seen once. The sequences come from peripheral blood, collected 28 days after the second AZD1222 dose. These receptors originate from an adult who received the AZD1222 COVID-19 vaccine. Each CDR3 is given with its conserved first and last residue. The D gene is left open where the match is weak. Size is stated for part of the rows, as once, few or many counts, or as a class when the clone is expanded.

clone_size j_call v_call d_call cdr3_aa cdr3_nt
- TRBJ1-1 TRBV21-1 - CASSKGMETEAFF TGTGCCAGCAGCAAAGGAATGGAAACTGAAGCTTTCTTT
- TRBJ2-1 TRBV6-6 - CASSYIETESYNEQFF TGTGCCAGCAGTTACATCGAGACTGAGTCCTACAATGAGCAGTTCTTC
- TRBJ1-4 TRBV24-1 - CATSDYGEKLFF TGTGCCACCAGTGATTACGGTGAAAAACTGTTTTTT
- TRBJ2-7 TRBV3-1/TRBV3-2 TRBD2 CVSSRGLAGEGEQYF TGTGTCAGCAGCCGGGGACTAGCGGGAGAAGGGGAGCAGTACTTC
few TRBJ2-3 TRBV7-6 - CASSLGAASDTQYF TGTGCCAGCAGCTTAGGGGCCGCTTCAGATACGCAGTATTTT
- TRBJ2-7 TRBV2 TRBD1 CASRETGITYEQYF TGTGCCAGCAGGGAGACAGGGATTACCTACGAGCAGTACTTC
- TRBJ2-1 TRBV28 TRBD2 CASSFPTSGFWNEQFF TGTGCCAGCAGTTTCCCGACTAGCGGTTTTTGGAATGAGCAGTTCTTC
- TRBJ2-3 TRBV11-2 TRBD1 CASSLQSRGQADTQYF TGTGCCAGCAGCTTACAAAGCAGGGGGCAGGCAGATACGCAGTATTTT
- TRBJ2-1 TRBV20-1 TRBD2 CSASKATGTSGTNEQFF TGCAGTGCTAGTAAGGCGACCGGGACTAGCGGGACCAATGAGCAGTTCTTC
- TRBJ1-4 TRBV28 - CASSGWDGANEKLFF TGTGCCAGCAGTGGATGGGACGGGGCTAATGAAAAACTGTTTTTT
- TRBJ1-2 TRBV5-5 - CASSLGVGTYGYTF TGTGCCAGCAGCTTGGGGGTCGGGACCTATGGCTACACCTTC
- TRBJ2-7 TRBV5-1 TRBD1 CASSATGYYEQYF TGCGCCAGCTCGGCGACAGGGTACTACGAGCAGTACTTC
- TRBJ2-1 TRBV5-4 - CASRGRGGIGDEQFF TGTGCCAGCAGGGGCCGCGGAGGGATCGGGGATGAGCAGTTCTTC
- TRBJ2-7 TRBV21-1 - CASSSDGNNYEQYF TGTGCCAGCAGCAGTGACGGAAATAACTACGAGCAGTACTTC
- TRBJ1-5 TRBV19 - CASSSQGNSNQPQHF TGTGCCAGTAGTTCACAGGGAAATAGCAATCAGCCCCAGCATTTT
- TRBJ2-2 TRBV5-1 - CASSPTRTGELFF TGCGCCAGCAGTCCAACTCGGACGGGGGAGCTGTTTTTT